The present TCR beta chain was sequenced within a study of T cells after yellow fever vaccination. This clonotype was seen many times. Its cognate antigen is unknown. The authors made TCR cDNA by 5'RACE template switching, adding a universal primer site and UMIs. In TCRdb, the 5' RACE reads were re-called with MiXCR into one record per CDR3 protein. The sample has 120,000 or so distinct CDR3 sequences, approximately 7.1% seen once. Overall study findings and caveats: Clones from primary vaccination mostly reappeared after the booster (about 97% CD4, over 85% CD8). Abundant clonotypes (contaminants from the bulk population) could be present in FACS-sorted repertoires.

The CDR3 covers 16 residues. V was trimmed by 4 bases and J by 0 bases, leaving 15 bases between them. Germline assignment: CDR1 SGHRS and CDR2 YFSETQ. The TCR sequence derives from a man aged 18 to 30 who received the YFV17D yellow fever vaccine. V usage is TRBV5-1 and J usage is TRBJ2-3, with a weak D call TRBD2 (6 bases). The starting material was CD4+ T cells sorted from PBMCs, obtained around 45 days after the first yellow fever vaccination. CDR3 amino acids: CASSKGLQTSTDTQYF. The CDR3 DNA reads as TGCGCCAGCAGCAAGGGACTGCAGACTAGCACAGATACGCAGTATTTT.